What follows describes a single T cell receptor (beta chain). V lost 2 bases, J lost 0 bases, and 11 bases lay in between. Germline-derived CDR1 and CDR2 are LGHNA and YNFKEQ. The CDR3 totals 17 residues. This sample is part of a study of T cell changes during pregnancy in multiple sclerosis. Sequenced by immunoSEQ multiplex PCR; TCRdb stores in-frame clones only, minus some. The sample carries tens of thousands of clones, 90% recorded once. The receptor was isolated from a female donor with multiple sclerosis, enrolled in a pregnancy study. The material was CD8+ T cells from peripheral blood mononuclear cells, obtained before pregnancy. The rearrangement joins TRBV4-2 to TRBJ2-6; TRBD1 might be the D (6 bases). The chain's CDR3 is CASSQLDSSSGANVLTF. CDR3 nucleotide sequence: TGTGCCAGCAGCCAATTGGACAGCAGCTCTGGGGCCAACGTCCTGACTTTC.